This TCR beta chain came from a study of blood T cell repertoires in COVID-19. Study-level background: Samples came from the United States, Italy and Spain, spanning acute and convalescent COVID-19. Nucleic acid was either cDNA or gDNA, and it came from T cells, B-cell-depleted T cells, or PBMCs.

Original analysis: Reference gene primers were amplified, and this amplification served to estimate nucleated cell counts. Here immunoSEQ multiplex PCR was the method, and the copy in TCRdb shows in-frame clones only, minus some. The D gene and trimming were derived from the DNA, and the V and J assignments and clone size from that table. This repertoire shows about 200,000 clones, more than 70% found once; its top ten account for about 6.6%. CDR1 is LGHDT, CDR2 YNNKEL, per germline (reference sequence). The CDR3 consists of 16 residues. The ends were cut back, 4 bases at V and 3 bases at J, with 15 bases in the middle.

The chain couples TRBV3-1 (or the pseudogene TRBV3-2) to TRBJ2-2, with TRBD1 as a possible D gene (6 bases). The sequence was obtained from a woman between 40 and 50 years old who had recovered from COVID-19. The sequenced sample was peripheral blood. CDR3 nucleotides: TGTGCCAGCAGCCTGCTGTCAGGGGTCCACACCGGGGAGCTGTTTTTT. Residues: CASSLLSGVHTGELFF.